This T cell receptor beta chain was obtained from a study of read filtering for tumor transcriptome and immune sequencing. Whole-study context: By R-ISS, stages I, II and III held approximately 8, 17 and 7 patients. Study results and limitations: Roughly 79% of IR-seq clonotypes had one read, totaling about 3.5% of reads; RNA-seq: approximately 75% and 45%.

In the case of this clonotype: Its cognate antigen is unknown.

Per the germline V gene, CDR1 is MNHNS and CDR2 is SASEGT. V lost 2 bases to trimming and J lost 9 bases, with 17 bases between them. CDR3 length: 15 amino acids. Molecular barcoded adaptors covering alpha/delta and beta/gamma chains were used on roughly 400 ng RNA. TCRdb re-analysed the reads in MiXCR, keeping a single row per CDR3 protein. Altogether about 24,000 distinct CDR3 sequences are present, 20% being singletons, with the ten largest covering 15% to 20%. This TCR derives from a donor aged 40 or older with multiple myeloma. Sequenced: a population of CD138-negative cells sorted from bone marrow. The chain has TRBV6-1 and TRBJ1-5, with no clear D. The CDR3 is CASSESPTVPGPQHF. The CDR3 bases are TGTGCCAGCAGTGAATCGCCGACGGTGCCGGGGCCCCAGCATTTT.